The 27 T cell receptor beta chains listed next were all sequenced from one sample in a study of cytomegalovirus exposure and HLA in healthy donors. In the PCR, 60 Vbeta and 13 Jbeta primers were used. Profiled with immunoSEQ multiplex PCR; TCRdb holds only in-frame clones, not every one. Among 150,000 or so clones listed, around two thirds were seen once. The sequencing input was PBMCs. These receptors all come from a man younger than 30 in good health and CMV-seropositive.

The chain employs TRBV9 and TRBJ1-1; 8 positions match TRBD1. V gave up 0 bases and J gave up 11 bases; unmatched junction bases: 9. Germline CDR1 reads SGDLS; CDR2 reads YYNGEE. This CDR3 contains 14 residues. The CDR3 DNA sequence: TGTGCCAGCAGCGTAGAGTCCCGGACAGGGATGGCTTTCTTT. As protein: CASSVESRTGMAFF.

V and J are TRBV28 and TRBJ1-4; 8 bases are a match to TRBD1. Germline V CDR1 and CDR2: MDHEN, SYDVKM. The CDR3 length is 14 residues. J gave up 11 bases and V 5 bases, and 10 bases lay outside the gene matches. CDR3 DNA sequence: TGTGCCAGCAGTACCCAAGACAGGGGAGGTAAACTGTTTTTT. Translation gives CASSTQDRGGKLFF.

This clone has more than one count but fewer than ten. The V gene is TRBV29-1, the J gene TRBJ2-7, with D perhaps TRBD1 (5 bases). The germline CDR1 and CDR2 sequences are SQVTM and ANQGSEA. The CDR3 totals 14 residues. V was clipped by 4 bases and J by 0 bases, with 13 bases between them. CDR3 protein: CSVVPLGRSYEQYF. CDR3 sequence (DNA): TGCAGCGTTGTTCCCTTGGGGCGCTCCTACGAGCAGTACTTC.

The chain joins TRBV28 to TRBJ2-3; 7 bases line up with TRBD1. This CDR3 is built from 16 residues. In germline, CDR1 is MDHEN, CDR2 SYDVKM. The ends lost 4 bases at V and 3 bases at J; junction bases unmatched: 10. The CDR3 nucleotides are TGTGCCAGCAGTTCCCCGGGACAGAGAAAAACAGATACGCAGTATTTT. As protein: CASSSPGQRKTDTQYF.

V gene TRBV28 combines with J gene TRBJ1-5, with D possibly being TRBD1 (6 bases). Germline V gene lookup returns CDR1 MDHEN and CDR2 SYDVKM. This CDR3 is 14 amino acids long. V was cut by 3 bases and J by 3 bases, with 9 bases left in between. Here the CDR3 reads CASSFQGNNQPQHF. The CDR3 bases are TGTGCCAGCAGTTTCCAGGGGAACAATCAGCCCCAGCATTTT.

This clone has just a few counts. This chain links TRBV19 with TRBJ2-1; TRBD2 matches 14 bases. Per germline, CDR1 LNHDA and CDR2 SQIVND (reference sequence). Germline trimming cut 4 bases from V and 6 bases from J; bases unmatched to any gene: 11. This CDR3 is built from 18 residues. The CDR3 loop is CASSKGLAGEVGSNEQFF. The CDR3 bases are TGTGCCAGTAGTAAGGGACTAGCGGGAGAGGTTGGATCCAATGAGCAGTTCTTC.

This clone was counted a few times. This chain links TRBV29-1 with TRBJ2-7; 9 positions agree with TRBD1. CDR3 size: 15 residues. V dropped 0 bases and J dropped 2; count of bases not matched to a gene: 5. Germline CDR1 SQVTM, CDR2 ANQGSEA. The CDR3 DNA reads TGCAGCGTTGAAGACAGGCGGGACAGGGCCTACGAGCAGTACTTC. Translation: CSVEDRRDRAYEQYF.

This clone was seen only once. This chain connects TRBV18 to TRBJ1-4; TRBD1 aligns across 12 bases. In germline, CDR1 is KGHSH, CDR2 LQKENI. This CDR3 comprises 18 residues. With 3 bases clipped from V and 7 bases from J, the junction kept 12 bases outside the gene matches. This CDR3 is CASSPTRGQGAPGEKLFF. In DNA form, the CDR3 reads TGTGCCAGCTCACCCACCAGGGGACAGGGGGCGCCGGGTGAAAAACTGTTTTTT.

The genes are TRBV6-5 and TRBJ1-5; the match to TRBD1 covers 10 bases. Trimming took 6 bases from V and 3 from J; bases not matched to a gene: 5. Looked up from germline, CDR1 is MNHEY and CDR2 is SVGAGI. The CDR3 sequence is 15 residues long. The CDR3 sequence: CASRGTGANNQPQHF. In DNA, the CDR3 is TGTGCCAGCAGGGGGACAGGGGCTAACAATCAGCCCCAGCATTTT.

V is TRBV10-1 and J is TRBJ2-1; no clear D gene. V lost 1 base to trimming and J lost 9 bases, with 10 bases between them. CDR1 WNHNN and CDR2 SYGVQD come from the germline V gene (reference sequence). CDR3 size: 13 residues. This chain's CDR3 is CASSEWQFGEQFF. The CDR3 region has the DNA TGCGCCAGCAGTGAGTGGCAGTTTGGTGAGCAGTTCTTC.

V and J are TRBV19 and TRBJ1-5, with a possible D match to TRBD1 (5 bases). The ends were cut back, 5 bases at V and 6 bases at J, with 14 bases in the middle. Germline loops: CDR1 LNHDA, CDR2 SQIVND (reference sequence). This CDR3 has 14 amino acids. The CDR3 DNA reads TGTGCCAGTAGTCCCACAGGAGTGGGTCAGCCCCAGCATTTT. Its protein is CASSPTGVGQPQHF. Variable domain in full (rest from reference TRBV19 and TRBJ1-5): DGGITQSPKYLFRKEGQNVTLSCEQNLNHDAMYWYRQDPGQGLRLIYYSQIVNDFQKGDIAEGYSVSREKKESFPLTVTSAQKNPTAFYLCASSPTGVGQPQHFGDGTRLSIL.

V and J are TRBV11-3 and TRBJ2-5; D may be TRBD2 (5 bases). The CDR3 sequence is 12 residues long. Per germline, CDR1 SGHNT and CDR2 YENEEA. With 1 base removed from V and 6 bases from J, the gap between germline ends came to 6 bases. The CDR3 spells CASSLGEKTQYF. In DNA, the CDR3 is TGTGCCAGCAGCTTAGGGGAGAAGACCCAGTACTTC.

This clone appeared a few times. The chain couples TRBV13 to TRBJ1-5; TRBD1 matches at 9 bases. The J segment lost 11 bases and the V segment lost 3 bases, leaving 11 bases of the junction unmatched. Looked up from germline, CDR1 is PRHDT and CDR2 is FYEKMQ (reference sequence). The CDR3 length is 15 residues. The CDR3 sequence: CASSFSGQGLISQHF. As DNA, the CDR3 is TGTGCCAGCAGCTTCTCGGGACAGGGACTAATATCCCAGCATTTT. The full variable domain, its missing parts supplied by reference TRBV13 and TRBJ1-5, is AAGVIQSPRHLIKEKRETATLKCYPIPRHDTVYWYQQGPGQDPQFLISFYEKMQSDKGSIPDRFSAQQFSDYHSELNMSSLELGDSALYFCASSFSGQGLISQHFGDGTRLSIL.

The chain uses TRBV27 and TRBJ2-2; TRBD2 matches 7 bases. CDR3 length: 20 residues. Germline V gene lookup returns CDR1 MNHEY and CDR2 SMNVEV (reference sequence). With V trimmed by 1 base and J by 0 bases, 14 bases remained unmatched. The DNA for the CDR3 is TGTGCCAGCAGTTTATACTGGCTAGCGGTCCGAACTTCGAACACCGGGGAGCTGTTTTTT. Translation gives CASSLYWLAVRTSNTGELFF.

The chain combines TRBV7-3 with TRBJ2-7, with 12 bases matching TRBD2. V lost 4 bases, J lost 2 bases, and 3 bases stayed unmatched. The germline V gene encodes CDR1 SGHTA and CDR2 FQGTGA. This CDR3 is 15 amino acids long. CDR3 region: CASSSGLAGPYEQYF. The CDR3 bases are TGTGCCAGCAGCTCGGGACTAGCGGGTCCCTACGAGCAGTACTTC.

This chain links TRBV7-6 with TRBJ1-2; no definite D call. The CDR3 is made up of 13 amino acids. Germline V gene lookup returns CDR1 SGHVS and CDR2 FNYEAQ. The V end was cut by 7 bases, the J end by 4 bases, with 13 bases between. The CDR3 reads CASTADIGYGYTF. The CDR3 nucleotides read TGTGCCAGCACCGCCGACATTGGCTATGGCTACACCTTC.

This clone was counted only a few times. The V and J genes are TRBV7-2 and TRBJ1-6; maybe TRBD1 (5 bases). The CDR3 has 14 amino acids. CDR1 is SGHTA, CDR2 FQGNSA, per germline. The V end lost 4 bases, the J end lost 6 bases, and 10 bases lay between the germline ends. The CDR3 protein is CASSSQGSNSPLHF. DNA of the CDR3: TGTGCCAGCAGCTCGCAGGGAAGTAATTCACCCCTCCACTTT. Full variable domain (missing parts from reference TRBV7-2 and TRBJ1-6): GAGVSQSPSNKVTEKGKDVELRCDPISGHTALYWYRQSLGQGLEFLIYFQGNSAPDKSGLPSDRFSAERTGGSVSTLTIQRTQQEDSAVYLCASSSQGSNSPLHFGNGTRLTVT.

The CDR3 nucleotides read TGCAGTGCTGTACAGACAGGGCCGCAGTACTTC. This gives the protein CSAVQTGPQYF. V and J are TRBV20-1 and TRBJ2-7, with 7 bases lining up with TRBD1. CDR1 and CDR2 (germline): DFQATT, SNEGSKA (reference sequence). CDR3 length: 11 amino acids. Trimming took 5 bases from V and 9 from J; bases not matched to a gene: 7.

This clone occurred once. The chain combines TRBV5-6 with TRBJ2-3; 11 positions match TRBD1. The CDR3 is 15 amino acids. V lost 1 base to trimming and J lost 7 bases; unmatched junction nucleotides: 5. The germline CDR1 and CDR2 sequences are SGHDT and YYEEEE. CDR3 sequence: CASSLRTGGVNTQYF. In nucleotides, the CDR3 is TGTGCCAGCAGCTTGAGGACAGGGGGCGTAAATACGCAGTATTTT.

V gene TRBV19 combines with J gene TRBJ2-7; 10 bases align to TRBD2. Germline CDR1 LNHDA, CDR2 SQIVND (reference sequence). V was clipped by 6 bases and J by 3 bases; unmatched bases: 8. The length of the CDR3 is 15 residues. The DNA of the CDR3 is TGTGCCAGTAGCCCCGGACTAGCGGAGCTCTACGAGCAGTACTTC. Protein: CASSPGLAELYEQYF.

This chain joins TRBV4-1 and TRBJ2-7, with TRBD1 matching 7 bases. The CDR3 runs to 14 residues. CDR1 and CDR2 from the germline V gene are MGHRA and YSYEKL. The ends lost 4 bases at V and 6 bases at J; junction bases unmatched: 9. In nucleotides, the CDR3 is TGCGCCAGCAGCCGAGGAAGACAGGGCGTCGAGCAGTACTTC. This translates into CASSRGRQGVEQYF.

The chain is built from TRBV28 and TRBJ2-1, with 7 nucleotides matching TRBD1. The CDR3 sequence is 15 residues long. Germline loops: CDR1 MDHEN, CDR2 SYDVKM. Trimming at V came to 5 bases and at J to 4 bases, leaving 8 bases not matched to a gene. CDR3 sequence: CASSPPGTVYNEQFF. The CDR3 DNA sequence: TGTGCCAGCAGTCCCCCCGGGACAGTTTACAATGAGCAGTTCTTC.

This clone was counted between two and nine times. The CDR3 DNA follows: TGCGCCAGCAGCTTGGGGGCGGGGAATCAGCCCCAGCATTTT. This sequence encodes CASSLGAGNQPQHF. The rearrangement uses TRBV5-1 and TRBJ1-5, with D uncertain. V lost 0 bases to trimming and J lost 4 bases, with 8 bases between them. Per the germline V gene, CDR1 is SGHRS and CDR2 is YFSETQ. The CDR3 has 14 residues.

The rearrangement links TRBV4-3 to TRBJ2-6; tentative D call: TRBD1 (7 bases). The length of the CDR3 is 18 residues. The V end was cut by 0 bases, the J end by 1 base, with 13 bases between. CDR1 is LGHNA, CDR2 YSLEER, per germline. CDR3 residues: CASSQDAGGRSGANVLTF. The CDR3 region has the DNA TGCGCCAGCAGCCAAGATGCAGGGGGGAGATCTGGGGCCAACGTCCTGACTTTC.

The CDR3 DNA reads TGCGCCAGCAGCCCACGGACAGGGGCAGCTAATTCACCCCTCCACTTT. Residues: CASSPRTGAANSPLHF. The rearrangement joins TRBV5-1 to TRBJ1-6; 9 positions agree with TRBD1. Germline V CDR1 and CDR2: SGHRS, YFSETQ. The CDR3 has 16 amino acids. V gave up 4 bases and J gave up 6 bases; unmatched junction bases: 8.

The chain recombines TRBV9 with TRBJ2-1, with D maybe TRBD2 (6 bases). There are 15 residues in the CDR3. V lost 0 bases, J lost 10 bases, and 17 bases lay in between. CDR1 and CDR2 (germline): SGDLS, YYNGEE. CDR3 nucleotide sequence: TGTGCCAGCAGCGTAGTGCAGGGAGGCGTAGGAGAGCAGTTCTTC. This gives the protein CASSVVQGGVGEQFF.

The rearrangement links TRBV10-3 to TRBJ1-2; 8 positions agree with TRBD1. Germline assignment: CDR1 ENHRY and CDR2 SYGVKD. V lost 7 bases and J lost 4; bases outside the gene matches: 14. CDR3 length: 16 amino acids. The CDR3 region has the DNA TGTGCCATCACCACAAACGGACAGGGAACGGTCTATGGCTACACCTTC. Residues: CAITTNGQGTVYGYTF.